One sample yielded the 21 T cell receptor beta chains listed below, sequenced in a study of blood T cell repertoires in COVID-19. Only in-frame clones appear in the TCRdb table, and some are missing; sequencing was by immunoSEQ multiplex PCR. The table records approximately 81,000 clones, 82% of them present only once. What was sequenced was peripheral blood. The origin of the receptors is a human donor in a cohort sampled during active COVID-19.

This chain joins TRBV7-9 and TRBJ1-4; possible D gene TRBD1, 6 bases. The germline gives CDR1 SEHNR, CDR2 FQNEAQ (reference sequence). The germline V and J ends were trimmed by 8 bases and 7 bases, with 23 bases remaining between them. CDR3 size: 16 residues. The CDR3 loop is CASGLTGASHPEKLFF. CDR3 DNA sequence: TGTGCCAGCGGCCTGACAGGCGCGTCCCATCCTGAAAAACTGTTTTTT.

The V and J genes are TRBV6-4 and TRBJ1-2, with 7 nucleotides matching TRBD1. V was pared by 7 bases and J by 5 bases, with 10 bases of the junction left unmatched. The CDR3 covers 14 residues. The germline gives CDR1 MRHNA, CDR2 SNTAGT. The CDR3, as DNA: TGTGCCAGCACCCCAGAAGGGGGCTCTTATGGCTACACCTTC. Encoded protein: CASTPEGGSYGYTF.

V usage is TRBV6-2 or TRBV6-3 and J usage is TRBJ1-6; D is uncertain. CDR3 size: 15 residues. Germline V gene sequence: CDR1 MNHEY, CDR2 SVGEGT. The germline V and J ends were trimmed by 4 bases and 5 bases, with 12 bases remaining between them. DNA of the CDR3: TGTGCCAGCAGTTTAGGACGGAGGAATAATTCACCCCTCCACTTT. This sequence encodes CASSLGRRNNSPLHF.

V usage is TRBV3-1 (or the pseudogene TRBV3-2) and J usage is TRBJ1-5, with a weak D call TRBD1 (5 bases). The CDR3 totals 16 residues. The V and J ends lost 0 bases and 1 base respectively, with 10 bases between them. Per germline, CDR1 LGHDT and CDR2 YNNKEL (reference sequence). The chain's CDR3 is CASSQDSRGSNQPQHF. As DNA, the CDR3 is TGTGCCAGCAGCCAAGATAGTAGGGGCAGCAATCAGCCCCAGCATTTT.

The table lists this clone with a count of one. V and J are TRBV5-4 and TRBJ2-5; 9 bases line up with TRBD2. The trim removed 2 bases at V and 1 base at J, leaving 6 bases unmatched. The CDR3 loop spans 16 amino acids. Germline CDR1 SGHNT, CDR2 YYREEE (reference sequence). CDR3 in DNA: TGTGCCAGCAGCTTACCCAGCGGGGGGCTCCAAGAGACCCAGTACTTC. Its translation is CASSLPSGGLQETQYF.

The genes are TRBV7-2 and TRBJ2-7; 9 bases are a match to TRBD1. This CDR3 spans 13 amino acids. Germline CDR1 reads SGHTA; CDR2 reads FQGNSA. Germline trimming cut 2 bases from V and 9 bases from J; bases unmatched to any gene: 5. CDR3 region: CASSLSGQGGQYF. CDR3 in DNA: TGTGCCAGCAGCTTATCGGGACAGGGTGGGCAGTACTTC.

This clone was detected only once. The V gene is TRBV18, the J gene TRBJ1-3; TRBD1 matches at 9 bases. Germline V gene data show CDR1 as KGHSH and CDR2 as LQKENI. This CDR3 is built from 14 residues. The junction had 8 bases not matched to a gene; V was cut back by 5 bases and J by 9 bases. The DNA for the CDR3 is TGTGCCAGCTCAGGGGACAGGGCCCTTGGCACCATATATTTT. Amino acid sequence: CASSGDRALGTIYF. The whole variable domain, filled in from reference TRBV18 and TRBJ1-3, reads NAGVMQNPRHLVRRRGQEARLRCSPMKGHSHVYWYRQLPEEGLKFMVYLQKENIIDESGMPKERFSAEFPKEGPSILRIQQVVRGDSAAYFCASSGDRALGTIYFGEGSWLTVV.

The CDR3 bases are TGTGCCAGCAGCTTAGGCCCGGGACAGATTAATTCACCCCTCCACTTT. Translation gives CASSLGPGQINSPLHF. V gene TRBV7-3 combines with J gene TRBJ1-6, with TRBD1 matching 7 bases. Trimming cost V 2 bases and J 6 bases; bases outside gene matches: 7. The CDR3 spans 16 residues. Germline values: CDR1 SGHTA, CDR2 FQGTGA.

V is TRBV3-1 (or the pseudogene TRBV3-2) and J is TRBJ1-5; unclear D gene. Germline CDR1 reads LGHDT; CDR2 reads YNNKEL (reference sequence). CDR3 length: 14 residues. The V gene lost 0 bases and the J gene lost 1 base, with 4 bases spanning the gap. The CDR3 is CASSQDPSNQPQHF. Written as DNA, the CDR3 is TGTGCCAGCAGCCAAGATCCAAGCAATCAGCCCCAGCATTTT.

The V and J genes are TRBV5-6 and TRBJ2-5; 8 bases are shared with TRBD1. CDR1 is SGHDT and CDR2 is YYEEEE in the germline V gene. This CDR3 comprises 13 residues. V lost 6 bases and J lost 4; bases outside the gene matches: 5. The CDR3 is CASTGGLAETQYF. Written as DNA, the CDR3 is TGTGCCAGCACAGGGGGCCTCGCAGAGACCCAGTACTTC.

V usage is TRBV2 and J usage is TRBJ2-7; maybe TRBD2 (7 bases). V was trimmed by 6 bases and J by 5 bases, leaving 11 bases between them. CDR1 is SNHLY, CDR2 FYNNEI, per germline. The CDR3 totals 12 residues. CDR3 in DNA: TGTGCCAGCAGAGGGGGGGCCGACGAGCAGTACTTC. Its protein product is CASRGGADEQYF.

V gene TRBV2 combines with J gene TRBJ1-5, with D perhaps matching TRBD1 (6 bases). This CDR3 comprises 15 residues. V gave up 6 bases and J gave up 0 bases, with 12 bases separating them. Per germline, CDR1 SNHLY and CDR2 FYNNEI. The CDR3 protein is CASRDKTGSNQPQHF. The CDR3 DNA sequence: TGTGCCAGCAGGGACAAGACAGGTAGCAATCAGCCCCAGCATTTT.

The rearrangement joins TRBV6-4 to TRBJ1-1; 8 bases map to TRBD1. Germline V gene lookup returns CDR1 MRHNA and CDR2 SNTAGT. V lost 6 bases and J lost 9; bases outside the gene matches: 12. This CDR3 has 14 amino acids. The chain's CDR3 is CASSSGGQAKKAFF. The CDR3, as DNA: TGTGCCAGCAGCAGTGGGGGACAGGCGAAAAAAGCTTTCTTT.

The rearrangement uses TRBV7-2 and TRBJ2-3; D is possibly TRBD2 (6 bases). The V gene lost 7 bases and the J gene lost 1 base, with 15 bases spanning the gap. The germline gives CDR1 SGHTA, CDR2 FQGNSA. The CDR3 is made up of 15 amino acids. CDR3 DNA sequence: TGTGCCAGCAACGTCAACGGGGGACGCACAGATACGCAGTATTTT. It encodes CASNVNGGRTDTQYF.

The chain is built from TRBV11-3 and TRBJ2-1; D uncertain. Trimming shortened V by 5 bases and J by 3 bases, and 8 bases separated the two germline ends. CDR1 is SGHNT, CDR2 YENEEA, per germline. The CDR3 has 13 amino acids. The CDR3 DNA is TGTGCCAGCAGCCTGAGTCGCTACAATGAGCAGTTCTTC. Translating gives CASSLSRYNEQFF.

The chain links TRBV30 to TRBJ1-2; D remains ambiguous. The V gene's germline CDR1 is GTSNPN and CDR2 SVGIG (reference sequence). The CDR3 length is 15 residues. Trimming removed 0 bases from V and 1 base from J, with 12 bases in between. CDR3 protein: CAWSVPAGNNYGYTF. CDR3 sequence (DNA): TGTGCCTGGAGTGTACCAGCCGGGAATAACTATGGCTACACCTTC.

The genes are TRBV2 and TRBJ1-2; D remains ambiguous. Germline lookup yields CDR1 SNHLY and CDR2 FYNNEI. This CDR3 region has 11 residues. V dropped 6 bases and J dropped 5 bases, with 7 bases sitting between them. CDR3 DNA sequence: TGTGCCAGCAGGGACTTTTATGGCTACACCTTC. Its protein is CASRDFYGYTF.

This clone was seen more than once but under ten times. The chain recombines TRBV30 with TRBJ2-3; 8 bases are a match to TRBD2. Trimming took 3 bases from V and 0 from J; bases not matched to a gene: 8. The germline gives CDR1 GTSNPN, CDR2 SVGIG (reference sequence). CDR3 size: 16 residues. The CDR3 sequence is CAWRKRTSPSTDTQYF. CDR3 in DNA: TGTGCCTGGAGGAAGCGGACTAGCCCAAGCACAGATACGCAGTATTTT.

The rearrangement uses TRBV27 and TRBJ1-2, with D possibly matching TRBD1 (6 bases). CDR3 length equals 13 residues. Trimming took 2 bases from V and 8 from J, leaving 12 bases between them. Germline V CDR1 and CDR2: MNHEY, SMNVEV (reference sequence). This CDR3 reads CASSLRTEGGYTF. CDR3 bases: TGTGCCAGCAGTTTACGGACAGAGGGAGGCTACACCTTC.

V and J are TRBV19 and TRBJ1-6; the D is unclear. Germline CDR1 LNHDA, CDR2 SQIVND (reference sequence). V was pared by 3 bases and J by 4 bases, with 7 bases between. There are 14 residues in the CDR3. The CDR3 nucleotides are TGTGCCAGTAGTATCTTTCAGTATAATTCACCCCTCCACTTT. Translating it yields CASSIFQYNSPLHF.

The gene calls are TRBV9 and TRBJ2-5, with TRBD1 matching 10 bases. There are 16 residues in the CDR3. CDR1 and CDR2 from the germline V gene are SGDLS and YYNGEE. V gave up 3 bases and J gave up 5 bases; unmatched junction bases: 10. The CDR3 reads CASSARGGTGEETQYF. The DNA for the CDR3 is TGTGCCAGCAGCGCCAGAGGTGGGACAGGGGAGGAGACCCAGTACTTC.